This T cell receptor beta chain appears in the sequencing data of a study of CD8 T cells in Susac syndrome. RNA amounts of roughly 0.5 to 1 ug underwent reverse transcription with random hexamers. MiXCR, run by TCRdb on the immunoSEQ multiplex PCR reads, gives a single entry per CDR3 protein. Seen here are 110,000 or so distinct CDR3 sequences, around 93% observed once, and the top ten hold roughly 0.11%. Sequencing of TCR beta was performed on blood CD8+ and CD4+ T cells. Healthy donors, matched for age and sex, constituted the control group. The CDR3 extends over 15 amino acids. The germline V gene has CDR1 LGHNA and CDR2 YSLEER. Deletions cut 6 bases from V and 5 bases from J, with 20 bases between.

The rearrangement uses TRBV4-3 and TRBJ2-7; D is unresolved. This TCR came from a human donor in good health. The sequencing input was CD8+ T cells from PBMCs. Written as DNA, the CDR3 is TGCGCCAGCAGTCCATCCCGTACTAACCCTGACGAGCAGTACTTC. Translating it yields CASSPSRTNPDEQYF.